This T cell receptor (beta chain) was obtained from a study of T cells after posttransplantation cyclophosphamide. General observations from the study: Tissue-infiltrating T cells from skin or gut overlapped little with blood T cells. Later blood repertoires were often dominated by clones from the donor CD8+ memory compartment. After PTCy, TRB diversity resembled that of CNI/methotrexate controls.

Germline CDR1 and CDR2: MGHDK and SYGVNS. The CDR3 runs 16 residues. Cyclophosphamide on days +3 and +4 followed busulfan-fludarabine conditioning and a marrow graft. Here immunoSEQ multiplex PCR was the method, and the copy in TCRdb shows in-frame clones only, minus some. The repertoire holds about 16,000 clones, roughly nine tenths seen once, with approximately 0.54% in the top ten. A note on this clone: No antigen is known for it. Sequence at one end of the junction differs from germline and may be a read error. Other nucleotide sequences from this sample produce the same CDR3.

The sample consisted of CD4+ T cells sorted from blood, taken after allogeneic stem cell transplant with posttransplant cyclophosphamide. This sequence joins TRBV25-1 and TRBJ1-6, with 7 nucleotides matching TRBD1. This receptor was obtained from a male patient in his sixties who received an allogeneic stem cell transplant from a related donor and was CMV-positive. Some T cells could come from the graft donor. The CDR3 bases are TGTGCCAGCAGTGAATATGGCGGGACAGATAATTCCCCCCTCCACTTT. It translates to CASSEYGGTDNSPLHF.